This T cell receptor beta chain appears in the sequencing data of a study of shared clonotypes between healthy human individuals. Method: immunoSEQ multiplex PCR; TCRdb's copy keeps in-frame clones and lacks some. This sample has around 2,000,000 clones, with 90% to 95% found just once. This CDR3 region has 14 residues. Germline CDR1 and CDR2: GTSNPN and SVGIG (reference sequence). The V gene end was trimmed by 2 bases and the J gene end by 4 bases; junction bases not matched to a gene: 3. Findings and limits, study-wide: The authors expected sequencing depth to affect clonotype sharing among donors. In contrast to clonotypes shared by all four donors, non-shared clonotypes had lower generation probabilities.

The study drew its donors from healthy HIV-negative adults without recent acute infections or vaccinations. As regards this clone: Its antigen remains unidentified.

The chain recombines TRBV30 with TRBJ2-7, with 12 nucleotides matching TRBD2. The sequenced sample consisted of naive CD4+ T cells sorted from blood. This sample's subset: CD45RA+ positively selected. The clonotype originates from a man younger than 30 in good health. The CDR3 DNA reads as TGTGCCTGGAGTCTGACTAGCGGGGGTTACGAGCAGTACTTC. Amino acids: CAWSLTSGGYEQYF.